The entry below describes one T cell receptor beta chain. Its antigen is not known. These data come from a study of human T cells and chemical hapten exposure. CDR3 size: 13 residues. The germline CDR1 and CDR2 sequences are SEHNR and FQNEAQ (reference sequence). Trimming cost V 4 bases and J 2 bases, with 9 bases left between them. MiXCR was run by TCRdb on the RACE reads, yielding one entry per CDR3 protein. The profile shows 52,000 or so distinct CDR3 sequences, roughly 10% of them singletons. As for time point: pre-sensitization, week 0. Treatment: therapeutic diphenylcyclopropenone sensitization with weekly scalp DPC. Blood was collected ahead of every patch test applied. Points from the study as a whole: With regard to DPC sensitization, TCRs above 1 in 1000 frequency did not change. Donors' alopecia may make their immune response differ from healthy people's. Significantly more large CDR3 similarity clusters were formed by expanded TCRs than by controls.

Specimen: whole blood, collected in connection with sensitization to the hapten diphenylcyclopropenone (DPC). The chain employs TRBV7-9 and TRBJ2-7; D not certain. The source of this sequence is a man between 35 and 55 years old with alopecia areata. Some clones in this sample may be carry-over from other donors' samples. The CDR3: CASSSDGAYEQYF. The CDR3 DNA follows: TGTGCCAGCAGCTCGGACGGAGCCTACGAGCAGTACTTC.